This is a list of T cell receptor beta chains from one sample in a study of control samples from healthy donors and cancer patients. Profiling relied on immunoSEQ multiplex PCR, and the TCRdb table lists in-frame clones only, not all of them. The sample holds about 140,000 clones, about 90% seen once. The specimen was blood. These receptors originate from a man between 18 and 29 years old in good health. The CDR3 runs from the conserved cysteine through the conserved F or W. D genes are given only for firm matches. The size entry is marked missing in some rows and otherwise reads once, few, many or a size class.

- | TRBJ2-1 | TRBV5-1 | 15 | - | CASSLGSSSYNEQFF | TGCGCCAGCAGCTTGGGGAGTAGCTCCTACAATGAGCAGTTCTTC
- | TRBJ1-2 | TRBV28 | 16 | - | CASSPPPGAGSYGYTF | TGTGCCAGCAGTCCCCCTCCTGGGGCAGGGAGCTATGGCTACACCTTC
- | TRBJ1-4 | TRBV9 | 15 | once | CASSELDRPFEKLFF | TGTGCCAGCAGCGAGTTAGACAGACCCTTTGAAAAACTGTTTTTT
- | TRBJ1-2 | TRBV11-2 | 15 | - | CASSLSRTGTNGYTF | TGTGCCAGCAGCTTATCGCGTACAGGAACGAATGGCTACACCTTC
- | TRBJ2-3 | TRBV19 | 14 | - | CASSRTTSTDTQYF | TGTGCCAGTAGTAGAACGACTAGCACAGATACGCAGTATTTT
TRBD2 | TRBJ2-7 | TRBV6-4 | 15 | - | CASSDSSGAGDEQYF | TGTGCCAGCAGTGACTCGAGCGGGGCTGGGGACGAGCAGTACTTC
- | TRBJ2-2 | TRBV6-1 | 13 | - | CASSEADIGELFF | TGTGCCAGCAGTGAAGCCGATATCGGGGAGCTGTTTTTT
- | TRBJ1-2 | TRBV7-9 | 15 | - | CASSPGTPRPDGYTF | TGTGCCAGCAGCCCCGGGACTCCAAGACCCGATGGCTACACCTTC
- | TRBJ2-2 | TRBV6-1 | 14 | - | CASSEGLTTGELFF | TGTGCCAGCAGTGAGGGCCTGACTACCGGGGAGCTGTTTTTT
TRBD2 | TRBJ2-1 | TRBV7-7 | 16 | once | CASSLAPGLAVDEQFF | TGTGCCAGCAGCTTAGCCCCGGGACTAGCCGTGGATGAGCAGTTCTTC
- | TRBJ2-7 | TRBV30 | 13 | - | CAWSAGGPYEQYF | TGTGCCTGGAGTGCCGGGGGCCCATACGAGCAGTACTTC
- | TRBJ1-6 | TRBV28 | 15 | once | CASSYGRTAYSPLHF | TGTGCCAGCAGCTACGGGCGGACAGCTTATTCACCCCTCCACTTT
- | TRBJ1-1 | TRBV10-1 | 12 | - | CASSDPNTEAFF | TGCGCCAGCAGTGACCCGAACACTGAAGCTTTCTTT
- | TRBJ2-1 | TRBV7-3 | 14 | - | CASSLSGAQGEQFF | TGTGCCAGCAGCTTATCGGGGGCCCAGGGTGAGCAGTTCTTC
TRBD2 | TRBJ2-1 | TRBV27 | 17 | - | CASSGLAGGPVYNEQFF | TGTGCCAGCAGTGGACTAGCGGGGGGGCCGGTCTACAATGAGCAGTTCTTC
TRBD1 | TRBJ1-2 | TRBV7-9 | 15 | few | CASSLRTGSNYGYTF | TGTGCCAGCAGCTTAAGGACAGGGTCTAACTATGGCTACACCTTC
- | TRBJ1-1 | TRBV28 | 14 | - | CASSSPPLNTEAFF | TGTGCCAGCAGTTCCCCCCCCTTGAACACTGAAGCTTTCTTT
TRBD2 | TRBJ2-3 | TRBV29-1 | 16 | - | CSVVSSGGTYTDTQYF | TGCAGCGTTGTTTCCAGCGGGGGGACCTACACAGATACGCAGTATTTT
TRBD2 | TRBJ2-7 | TRBV25-1 | 15 | - | CASSELAGDPYEQYF | TGTGCCAGCAGTGAACTAGCGGGGGACCCCTACGAGCAGTACTTC
TRBD2 | TRBJ2-1 | TRBV7-6 | 15 | - | CASSPSGGARNEQFF | TGTGCCAGCAGCCCGAGCGGGGGGGCCCGCAATGAGCAGTTCTTC
- | TRBJ2-2 | TRBV7-2 | 14 | - | CASSPRQRPGELFF | TGTGCCAGCAGCCCCCGACAGAGACCCGGGGAGCTGTTTTTT
- | TRBJ2-2 | TRBV19 | 15 | - | CATFDSGAYTGELFF | TGTGCCACCTTCGATTCCGGGGCCTACACCGGGGAGCTGTTTTTT
TRBD1 | TRBJ1-3 | TRBV3-1/TRBV3-2 | 16 | - | CASSQHGQGAGNTIYF | TGTGCCAGCAGCCAACACGGACAGGGGGCTGGAAACACCATATATTTT
- | TRBJ2-3 | TRBV24-1 | 14 | - | CATSDETSTDTQYF | TGTGCCACCAGTGATGAGACTAGCACAGATACGCAGTATTTT
- | TRBJ2-7 | TRBV3-1/TRBV3-2 | 12 | - | CASSQLGAEQYF | TGTGCCAGCAGCCAACTCGGCGCAGAGCAGTACTTC
- | TRBJ2-3 | TRBV6-5 | 15 | - | CASSYSQESTDTQYF | TGTGCCAGCAGTTACTCACAGGAGAGCACAGATACGCAGTATTTT
TRBD1 | TRBJ2-1 | TRBV19 | 15 | - | CASSMGQGLYNEQFF | TGTGCCAGTAGTATGGGACAGGGGCTCTACAATGAGCAGTTCTTC
- | TRBJ1-6 | TRBV2 | 15 | - | CASSEAQTGNSPLHF | TGTGCCAGCAGTGAAGCACAGACAGGCAATTCACCCCTCCACTTT
- | TRBJ2-7 | TRBV7-9 | 16 | - | CASSLEGGQFSYEQYF | TGTGCCAGCAGCTTAGAGGGGGGACAGTTCTCCTACGAGCAGTACTTC
- | TRBJ1-2 | TRBV30 | 13 | - | CAWRDTSPGGYTF | TGTGCCTGGAGGGACACCTCACCGGGCGGCTACACCTTC
TRBD2 | TRBJ2-1 | TRBV10-3 | 12 | - | CATAAGVGEQFF | TGTGCCACCGCAGCGGGGGTTGGTGAGCAGTTCTTC
TRBD1 | TRBJ1-5 | TRBV6-5 | 15 | - | CASSGGQSSNQPQHF | TGTGCCAGCAGCGGGGGACAGAGTAGCAATCAGCCCCAGCATTTT
TRBD2 | TRBJ2-7 | TRBV4-1 | 16 | - | CASSTTPGGATYEQYF | TGCGCCAGCAGCACAACCCCGGGAGGGGCTACCTACGAGCAGTACTTC
- | TRBJ1-1 | TRBV5-4 | 13 | - | CASSFGGGTEAFF | TGTGCCAGCAGCTTCGGCGGAGGGACTGAAGCTTTCTTT
- | TRBJ2-3 | TRBV2 | 14 | - | CASRRVGITDTQYF | TGTGCCAGCAGGAGGGTAGGGATCACAGATACGCAGTATTTT
- | TRBJ2-1 | TRBV10-3 | 14 | - | CAIRGEGVYNEQFF | TGTGCCATCAGGGGTGAGGGGGTGTACAATGAGCAGTTCTTC
TRBD2 | TRBJ2-2 | TRBV11-2 | 15 | - | CASSTSGGNTGELFF | TGTGCCAGCAGCACCAGCGGGGGGAACACCGGGGAGCTGTTTTTT
TRBD1 | TRBJ1-5 | TRBV6-5 | 13 | - | CASMRTGNQPQHF | TGTGCCAGCATGAGGACAGGGAATCAGCCCCAGCATTTT
- | TRBJ2-2 | TRBV6-2/TRBV6-3 | 16 | once | CASSRPGRADTGELFF | TGTGCCAGCAGTCGACCGGGACGGGCTGACACCGGGGAGCTGTTTTTT
- | TRBJ2-2 | TRBV4-1 | 22 | - | CASPGPESFPELGRDFTGELFF | TGCGCCAGTCCGGGACCTGAGTCGTTTCCCGAGTTGGGCAGGGATTTCACCGGGGAGCTGTTTTTT
- | TRBJ1-5 | TRBV28 | 14 | - | CASSLPSLGQPQHF | TGTGCCAGCAGTTTACCGTCTTTGGGTCAGCCCCAGCATTTT
TRBD1 | TRBJ1-2 | TRBV5-4 | 17 | once | CASSVGQGGRANYGYTF | TGTGCCAGCAGCGTGGGACAGGGGGGTCGAGCTAACTATGGCTACACCTTC
- | TRBJ2-7 | TRBV19 | 15 | once | CASSIIHEDYYEQYF | TGTGCCAGTAGTATAATACATGAAGACTACTACGAGCAGTACTTC
TRBD1 | TRBJ1-2 | TRBV3-1/TRBV3-2 | 14 | - | CAGSQGGPTVGYTF | TGTGCCGGCAGCCAAGGGGGCCCGACAGTTGGCTACACCTTC
- | TRBJ1-1 | TRBV19 | 15 | - | CASVGIIQGYTEAFF | TGTGCCAGCGTGGGAATTATCCAGGGGTACACTGAAGCTTTCTTT
- | TRBJ2-7 | TRBV3-1/TRBV3-2 | 14 | - | CASSQTERGNEQYF | TGTGCCAGCAGCCAAACCGAGCGCGGCAACGAGCAGTACTTC
TRBD1 | TRBJ2-7 | TRBV5-5 | 14 | - | CASSPGQESYEQYF | TGTGCCAGCAGCCCGGGACAGGAGTCCTACGAGCAGTACTTC
- | TRBJ1-5 | TRBV12-3/TRBV12-4 | 13 | - | CASSSGPDQPQHF | TGTGCCAGCAGTTCAGGGCCTGATCAGCCCCAGCATTTT
TRBD1 | TRBJ2-3 | TRBV4-1 | 17 | - | CASSQEPGQGHTDTQYF | TGCGCCAGCAGCCAAGAACCGGGACAGGGGCACACAGATACGCAGTATTTT
- | TRBJ1-1 | TRBV5-4 | 16 | once | CASSLPRGGTNTEAFF | TGTGCCAGCAGCCTCCCCCGGGGAGGGACGAACACTGAAGCTTTCTTT
- | TRBJ2-7 | TRBV3-1/TRBV3-2 | 12 | - | CASGRGEGEQYF | TGTGCCAGCGGCAGAGGGGAAGGCGAGCAGTACTTC
TRBD1 | TRBJ1-1 | TRBV3-1/TRBV3-2 | 12 | - | CASSPGQGLAFF | TGTGCCAGCAGCCCGGGACAGGGTTTAGCTTTCTTT
- | TRBJ1-3 | TRBV3-1/TRBV3-2 | 15 | once | CASSQATGTGNTIYF | TGTGCCAGCAGCCAAGCAACAGGGACAGGAAACACCATATATTTT
- | TRBJ2-1 | TRBV9 | 13 | - | CASSVASYNEQFF | TGTGCCAGCAGCGTAGCTTCCTACAATGAGCAGTTCTTC
- | TRBJ1-1 | TRBV5-6 | 14 | once | CASSRRGLATEAFF | TGTGCCAGCAGCCGGAGGGGCCTGGCAACTGAAGCTTTCTTT
- | TRBJ1-4 | TRBV30 | 13 | - | CAWSAWGGEKLFF | TGTGCCTGGAGTGCCTGGGGAGGGGAAAAACTGTTTTTT
- | TRBJ1-5 | TRBV2 | 15 | - | CASSEARTTNQPQHF | TGTGCCAGCAGTGAGGCACGGACGACGAATCAGCCCCAGCATTTT